Presented here are 32 T cell receptor beta chains from one specimen sequenced in a study of tumor-infiltrating lymphocytes in primary liver carcinoma. Making TCR beta cDNA involved around 500 ng total RNA and a constant-region primer. Researchers made the TCR beta libraries by running three nested multiplex PCR rounds with slightly modified ARM-PCR. TRBV1-TRBV30 forward and Cbeta reverse primers drove the first two roughly 10-cycle rounds. TCRdb processed the multiplex PCR reads anew with MiXCR; each CDR3 protein has one entry. The sample holds approximately 340,000 distinct CDR3 sequences, around 60% seen once. Researchers drew blood RNA from unsorted whole blood and extracted germline DNA as well. Sequencing input: peripheral blood. These receptors originate from a middle-aged man with primary liver carcinoma and hepatitis B virus infection.

As for this clonotype: A read error is possible here, since a much larger clone lies one base away. The chain links TRBV6-1 to TRBJ2-3; possibly TRBD2 for D (7 bases). CDR1 is MNHNS, CDR2 SASEGT, per germline. With 1 base removed from V and 2 bases from J, the gap between germline ends came to 22 bases. This CDR3 is built from 19 residues. The CDR3 protein is CASSEVWGGRLVNTDTQYF. In nucleotides, the CDR3 is TGTGCCAGCAGTGAAGTATGGGGGGGCCGGCTAGTCAACACAGATACGCAGTATTTT.

This clonotype showed up just a few times. One end of the junction is discordant with germline, which a read error may explain. The chain uses TRBV4-1 and TRBJ1-2; D call uncertain. The germline CDR1 and CDR2 sequences are MGHRA and YSYEKL. The CDR3 has 15 residues. The CDR3 loop reads CACSHGSQTLYGYTF. CDR3 nucleotides: TGCGCCTGCAGCCATGGTTCGCAGACACTCTATGGCTACACCTTC.

As regards this clonotype: Mismatch with germline at one junction end may stem from a read error. This chain connects TRBV29-1 to TRBJ2-1; TRBD1 agrees at 11 bases. This CDR3 is built from 16 residues. CDR1 SQVTM and CDR2 ANQGSEA come from the germline V gene. CDR3 DNA sequence: TGCAGCGTTGAAAATCGGGACAGGGGGACAGGTGATGAACAGTTCTTC. Translation: CSVENRDRGTGDEQFF.

In regard to this clonotype: This may arise from a read error, as a much more abundant clone is one base away. V usage is TRBV12-3 or TRBV12-4 and J usage is TRBJ1-5; TRBD1 is a possible D gene (6 bases). The CDR3 is 13 residues long. The CDR3 DNA follows: TGTGTCAGCAGGGGTGAAGGCAATCAGCCCCAGCATTTT. It translates to CVSRGEGNQPQHF.

Details on this clonotype: At one boundary the junction diverges from the germline segment, which might be a read error. The chain is built from TRBV6-5 and TRBJ2-5, with D tentatively TRBD2 (5 bases). The CDR3 contains 15 residues. Germline-derived CDR1 and CDR2 are MNHEY and SVGAGI. The CDR3 loop is CTSRTLASIIGTQYF. For the CDR3, the DNA is TGTACCAGCAGAACCCTAGCTAGCATTATCGGAACCCAGTACTTC.

As concerns this clonotype: Sequence at one end of the junction differs from germline and may be a read error. The chain joins TRBV5-1 to TRBJ1-2; 11 bases line up with TRBD1. The CDR3 has 16 amino acids. CDR1 and CDR2 (germline): SGHRS, YFSETQ. The CDR3, as DNA: TGCGTCAGCAGCAACGAACGTACTGGGACAGGGGGTGGCTACACCTTC. Encoded protein: CVSSNERTGTGGGYTF.

This clonotype showed up many times. The chain uses TRBV11-2 and TRBJ1-4; 7 nucleotides align to TRBD1. The CDR3 covers 14 residues. V was pared by 5 bases and J by 7 bases, with 7 bases of the junction left unmatched. The V gene's germline CDR1 is SGHAT and CDR2 FQNNGV. CDR3 nucleotides: TGTGCCAGCAGCCCACAGGGGACTCGTGAAAAACTGTTTTTT. Protein product: CASSPQGTREKLFF.

Comments on this clonotype: Compared with germline, one end of the junction differs, possibly owing to a read error. The chain combines TRBV5-5 with TRBJ2-1; D may be TRBD1 or TRBD2 (5 bases each). This CDR3 is built from 18 residues. Germline assignment: CDR1 SGHKS and CDR2 YYEKEE (reference sequence). In nucleotides, the CDR3 is TGTGCCAGCAGCGCGGCCTCGGGGCGGGCGCGGTGGGGTAATGAGCAGCCCTTC. Protein: CASSAASGRARWGNEQPF. The whole variable domain, remainder taken from reference TRBV5-5 and TRBJ2-1, is DAGVTQSPTHLIKTRGQQVTLRCSPISGHKSVSWYQQVLGQGPQFIFQYYEKEERGRGNFPDRFSARQFPNYSSELNVNALLLGDSALYLCASSAASGRARWGNEQPFGPGTRLTVL.

A note on this clonotype: A much bigger clone sits one base away, suggesting this may be a read error. The chain is built from TRBV11-2 and TRBJ2-4; 7 positions agree with TRBD2. CDR1 SGHAT and CDR2 FQNNGV come from the germline V gene. V trimming: 5 bases; J trimming: 5 bases; junction bases outside the gene matches: 15. The CDR3 is made up of 17 amino acids. DNA of the CDR3: TGTGCCAGCAGCCCCACCTCACTAGCGCACGCCGAAAACATTCAGTACTTC. Residues: CASSPTSLAHAENIQYF. The whole variable domain, remainder taken from reference TRBV11-2 and TRBJ2-4, is EAGVAQSPRYKIIEKRQSVAFWCNPISGHATLYWYQQILGQGPKLLIQFQNNGVVDDSQLPKDRFSAERLKGVDSTLKIQPAKLEDSAVYLCASSPTSLAHAENIQYFGAGTRLSVL.

As regards this clonotype: The germline gene is not matched at one end of the junction; a read error may be the cause. The V gene is TRBV30, the J gene TRBJ1-5; D is undetermined. The CDR3 contains 13 residues. CDR1 is GTSNPN, CDR2 SVGIG, per germline (reference sequence). The CDR3 DNA is TGTACCTGGAGTCGGGAGAACCATCAGCCCAAGCATTTT. Translation: CTWSRENHQPKHF.

This chain connects TRBV28 to TRBJ1-4; the match to TRBD1 covers 9 bases. Unmatched junction bases numbered 2, after V lost 0 bases and J lost 6 bases. Germline assignment: CDR1 MDHEN and CDR2 SYDVKM. The CDR3 runs to 15 residues. The CDR3 reads CASSLWTGGDEKLFF. Here the CDR3 DNA reads TGTGCCAGCAGTTTATGGACAGGGGGGGATGAAAAACTGTTTTTT.

The chain recombines TRBV19 with TRBJ2-3, with D perhaps matching TRBD1 or TRBD2 (5 bases each). Germline loops: CDR1 LNHDA, CDR2 SQIVND (reference sequence). The CDR3 spans 14 residues. The V gene lost 4 bases and the J gene lost 3 bases, with 11 bases spanning the gap. The CDR3 DNA reads as TGTGCCAGTAGTAGAAGGGACGCTACAGATACGCAGTATTTT. Protein product: CASSRRDATDTQYF.

Comments on this clonotype: This CDR3 is missing its conserved last phenylalanine or tryptophan, likely due to a read error. The chain has TRBV7-8 and TRBJ1-2; no definite D call. The CDR3 totals 17 residues. Germline V gene sequence: CDR1 SGHVS, CDR2 FQNEAQ. Trimming shortened V by 1 base and J by 7 bases, and 22 bases separated the two germline ends. For the CDR3, the DNA is TGTGCCAGCAGCTTAGTTAGGGTTATTCCAGAATTATCTGGCTACACCTTA. The encoded protein is CASSLVRVIPELSGYTL.

To note about this clonotype: At one of its ends the junction is not consistent with the germline gene, which may arise from a read error. The chain uses TRBV11-2 and TRBJ2-2; a weak D match, TRBD2 (6 bases). This CDR3 comprises 17 residues. The germline V gene encodes CDR1 SGHAT and CDR2 FQNNGV. CDR3 DNA: TGTGCCGGCAGCTTAGATTGGGGCAGGGACCTAGGCGGGGAGCTGTCTTTT. Protein product: CAGSLDWGRDLGGELSF.

The V call is TRBV6-1, the J call TRBJ2-7; either TRBD1 or TRBD2 may fit D (5 bases each). Trimming left V 7 bases short and J 0 bases short, with 16 bases between. CDR3 length: 15 amino acids. Germline V CDR1 and CDR2: MNHNS, SASEGT. For the CDR3, the DNA is TGTGCCAGCACTCGGGACGGGAAGAACTCCTACGAGCAGTACTTC. Its translation is CASTRDGKNSYEQYF.

A word on this clonotype: At one boundary the junction diverges from the germline segment, which might be a read error. J is TRBJ2-7 and V is TRBV6-5, with 8 bases fitting TRBD1. CDR1 MNHEY and CDR2 SVGAGI come from the germline V gene. This CDR3 region has 15 residues. This CDR3 reads CAICRSRGLSYEQYF. As DNA, the CDR3 is TGTGCCATCTGTAGGTCCAGGGGGCTGAGCTACGAGCAATACTTC.

In the case of this clonotype: Germline is not matched at one junction end, which may reflect a read error. The genes are TRBV11-2 and TRBJ1-4; 8 bases agree with TRBD1. CDR1 is SGHAT, CDR2 FQNNGV, per germline. This CDR3 region has 15 residues. The CDR3 protein is CVISLVRGRSEKLFF. CDR3 sequence (DNA): TGTGTCATCAGCTTAGTCAGGGGGCGAAGTGAAAAACTATTTTTT.

The chain couples TRBV5-1 to TRBJ1-2, with D perhaps matching TRBD1 (5 bases). This CDR3 is 12 amino acids long. Trimming shortened V by 4 bases and J by 7 bases, and 11 bases separated the two germline ends. Germline CDR1 SGHRS, CDR2 YFSETQ. CDR3 sequence reads: CASSLGDSGYTF. The CDR3 DNA sequence: TGCGCCAGCAGCCTAGGGGATTCTGGCTACACCTTC.

Concerning this clonotype itself: One base away lies a much larger clone, so this may be a sequencing read error. The rearrangement uses TRBV4-3 and TRBJ2-5, with a tentative D call TRBD2 (6 bases). The CDR3 is made up of 14 amino acids. V lost 2 bases and J 5 bases, leaving 12 bases between the germline ends. Germline V lookup: CDR1 LGHNA, CDR2 YSLEER. The DNA of the CDR3 is TGCGCCAGCAGCCAAAAAGTGGGACTCGAGACCCAGTACTTC. Its protein is CASSQKVGLETQYF.

The chain combines TRBV28 with TRBJ1-6; D might be TRBD1 (5 bases). The CDR3 is made up of 15 amino acids. Trimming took 2 bases from V and 8 from J, leaving 13 bases between them. Germline CDR1 reads MDHEN; CDR2 reads SYDVKM. CDR3 sequence (DNA): TGTGCCAGCAGTTTAAGGGGAGGAATGCATTCACCCCTCCACTTT. It is translated as CASSLRGGMHSPLHF.

For this clonotype: Since a much larger clone is just one base distant, this may be a read error. The rearrangement joins TRBV6-2 or TRBV6-3 to TRBJ1-1; maybe TRBD1 (6 bases). CDR1 and CDR2 from the germline V gene are MNHEY and SVGEGT. The length of the CDR3 is 14 residues. Trimming took off 6 bases at V and 2 bases at J, with 13 bases between the two ends. The chain's CDR3 is CASRRGGPNTEAFF. The DNA for the CDR3 is TGTGCCAGCAGGAGGGGGGGGCCAAACACTGAAGCTTTCTTT.

The rearrangement uses TRBV11-2 and TRBJ2-1; a weak D match, TRBD2 (6 bases). There are 14 residues in the CDR3. The V and J ends lost 5 bases and 7 bases respectively, with 15 bases between them. In germline, CDR1 is SGHAT, CDR2 FQNNGV. The CDR3 is CASSPSDFENEQFF. CDR3 sequence (DNA): TGTGCCAGCAGCCCTAGCGATTTTGAAAATGAGCAGTTCTTC.

This clonotype was seen at least ten times. This rearrangement joins TRBV6-5 to TRBJ2-7; unclear D gene. CDR3 length: 14 amino acids. Trimming removed 0 bases at V and 0 bases at J, with 6 bases between. From germline, CDR1 is MNHEY and CDR2 SVGAGI. CDR3: CASSYSAFSYEQYF. In DNA, the CDR3 is TGTGCCAGCAGTTACTCGGCATTCTCCTACGAGCAGTACTTC.

The chain employs TRBV12-3 or TRBV12-4 and TRBJ2-2; 13 nucleotides match TRBD2. Losses at the gene ends were 10 bases for V and 6 bases for J; bases not matched to a gene: 11. This CDR3 contains 16 residues. The CDR3 region has the DNA TGTGCCATCCGCCCCTGGACTAGCGGGAGTCCCGGGGAGCTGTTTTTT. Amino acid sequence: CAIRPWTSGSPGELFF.

A remark on this clonotype: One junction end does not reproduce the germline sequence, and a read error may be involved. The chain uses TRBV14 and TRBJ2-3; D is unclear. The germline V gene encodes CDR1 SGHDN and CDR2 FVKESK. The CDR3 runs 13 residues. The CDR3 sequence: CASSRDVADTQYF. CDR3 nucleotides: TGTGCCAGCAGCCGAGATGTGGCAGATACACAGTATTTT. The whole variable domain, remainder taken from reference TRBV14 and TRBJ2-3, is EAGVTQFPSHSVIEKGQTVTLRCDPISGHDNLYWYRRVMGKEIKFLLHFVKESKQDESGMPNNRFLAERTGGTYSTLKVQPAELEDSGVYFCASSRDVADTQYFGPGTRLTVL.

On this clonotype: Mismatch with germline at one junction end may stem from a read error. The V gene is TRBV11-2, the J gene TRBJ2-5, with 8 positions matching TRBD2. Germline values: CDR1 SGHAT, CDR2 FQNNGV. This CDR3 contains 19 residues. The CDR3 nucleotides read TGTGCCAGCAGCTGGGGCGGGACTAGTGGGAAGTTGCCCCAAGAGACCCACTACTTC. Protein sequence: CASSWGGTSGKLPQETHYF.

Remarks on this clonotype: A much larger clone is a single base away; this may be a read error. The rearrangement uses TRBV4-3 and TRBJ2-4; no definite D call. Trimming cost V 4 bases and J 0 bases, with 4 bases left between them. This CDR3 has 13 residues. Germline-derived CDR1 and CDR2 are LGHNA and YSLEER. CDR3 residues: CASSRGAKNIQYF. The CDR3 coding sequence is TGCGCCAGCAGCCGAGGAGCCAAAAACATTCAGTACTTC.

The V gene is TRBV11-2, the J gene TRBJ2-1; 8 bases fit TRBD2. The CDR3 covers 15 residues. CDR1 and CDR2 from the germline V gene are SGHAT and FQNNGV. The V segment lost 6 bases and the J segment 9 bases; nucleotides outside the gene matches: 13. CDR3 in DNA: TGTGCCAGCAGTGCTCCGGGACTAGTAGGAATTGAGCAGTTCTTC. Protein product: CASSAPGLVGIEQFF.

The chain is built from TRBV5-4 and TRBJ1-2; TRBD1 might be the D (5 bases). The CDR3 consists of 15 residues. V was pared by 7 bases and J by 2 bases, with 18 bases between. Germline CDR1 reads SGHNT; CDR2 reads YYREEE (reference sequence). DNA of the CDR3: TGTGCCAGCGGATCCGGGACGGGATTAAACTATGGCTACACCTTC. Its translation is CASGSGTGLNYGYTF. Complete variable domain (other parts from reference TRBV5-4 and TRBJ1-2): ETGVTQSPTHLIKTRGQQVTLRCSSQSGHNTVSWYQQALGQGPQFIFQYYREEENGRGNFPPRFSGLQFPNYSSELNVNALELDDSALYLCASGSGTGLNYGYTFGSGTRLTVV.

The chain has TRBV6-5 and TRBJ2-1; TRBD2 agrees at 13 bases. This CDR3 has 15 amino acids. Germline V lookup: CDR1 MNHEY, CDR2 SVGAGI. The V and J ends lost 8 bases and 8 bases, in that order; junction bases with no gene match: 9. CDR3 loop: CASASWTSGSHEQFF. The CDR3 DNA sequence: TGTGCCAGCGCCTCCTGGACTAGCGGGAGCCATGAGCAGTTCTTC.

This chain joins TRBV28 and TRBJ1-5; no clear D gene. CDR3 size: 14 residues. V gave up 4 bases and J gave up 4 bases, with 11 bases separating them. In germline, CDR1 is MDHEN, CDR2 SYDVKM. CDR3 DNA sequence: TGTGCCAGCAGTTACGATTTGATTAATCAGCCCCAGCATTTT. As protein: CASSYDLINQPQHF.

This clonotype has ten or more counts. The chain has TRBV5-1 and TRBJ2-3; no definite D call. This CDR3 has 14 amino acids. V was clipped by 0 bases and J by 5 bases, with 10 bases between them. CDR1 and CDR2 (germline): SGHRS, YFSETQ. The CDR3 loop reads CASSLDERKDTQYF. CDR3 nucleotides: TGCGCCAGCAGCTTGGACGAAAGGAAAGATACGCAGTATTTT.